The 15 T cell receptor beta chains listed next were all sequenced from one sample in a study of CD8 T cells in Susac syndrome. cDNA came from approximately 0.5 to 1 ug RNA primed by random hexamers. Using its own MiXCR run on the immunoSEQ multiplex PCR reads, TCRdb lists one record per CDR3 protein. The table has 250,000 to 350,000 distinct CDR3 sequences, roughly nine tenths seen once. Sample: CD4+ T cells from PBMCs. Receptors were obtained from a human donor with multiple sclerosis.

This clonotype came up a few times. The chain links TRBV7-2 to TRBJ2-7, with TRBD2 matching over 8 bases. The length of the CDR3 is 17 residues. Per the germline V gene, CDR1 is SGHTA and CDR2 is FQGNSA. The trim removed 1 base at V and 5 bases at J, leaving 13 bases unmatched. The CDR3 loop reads CASSLGLGSGRSHEQYF. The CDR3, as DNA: TGTGCCAGCAGCTTAGGTTTGGGCAGCGGGAGATCACACGAGCAGTACTTC.

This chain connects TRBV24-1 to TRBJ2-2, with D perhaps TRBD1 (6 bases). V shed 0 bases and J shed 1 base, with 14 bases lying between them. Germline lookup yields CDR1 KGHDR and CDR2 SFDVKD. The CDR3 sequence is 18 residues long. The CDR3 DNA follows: TGTGCCACCAGTGATTTGCACGGTCGACAGGAGAACACCGGGGAGCTGTTTTTT. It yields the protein CATSDLHGRQENTGELFF.

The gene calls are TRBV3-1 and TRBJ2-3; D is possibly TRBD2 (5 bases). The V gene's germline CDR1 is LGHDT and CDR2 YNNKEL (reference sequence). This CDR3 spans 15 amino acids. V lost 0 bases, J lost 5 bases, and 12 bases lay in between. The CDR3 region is CASSQEFRGIDTQYF. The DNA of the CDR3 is TGTGCCAGCAGCCAAGAGTTCCGGGGAATAGATACGCAGTATTTT.

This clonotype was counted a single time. The CDR3 loop reads CASSLTGAGGTDTQYF. The CDR3 DNA reads as TGTGCCAGCAGCTTAACCGGGGCAGGGGGCACAGATACGCAGTATTTT. V is TRBV7-2 and J is TRBJ2-3, with D perhaps matching TRBD1 (6 bases). V was clipped by 2 bases and J by 1 base, with 13 bases between them. This CDR3 region has 16 residues. CDR1 and CDR2 from the germline V gene are SGHTA and FQGNSA.

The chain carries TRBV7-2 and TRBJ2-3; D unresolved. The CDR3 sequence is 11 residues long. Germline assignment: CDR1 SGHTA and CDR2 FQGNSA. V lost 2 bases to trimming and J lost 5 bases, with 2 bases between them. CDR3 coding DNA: TGTGCCAGCAGCTTAAAAGATACGCAGTATTTT. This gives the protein CASSLKDTQYF. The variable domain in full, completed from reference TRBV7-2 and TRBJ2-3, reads GAGVSQSPSNKVTEKGKDVELRCDPISGHTALYWYRQSLGQGLEFLIYFQGNSAPDKSGLPSDRFSAERTGGSVSTLTIQRTQQEDSAVYLCASSLKDTQYFGPGTRLTVL.

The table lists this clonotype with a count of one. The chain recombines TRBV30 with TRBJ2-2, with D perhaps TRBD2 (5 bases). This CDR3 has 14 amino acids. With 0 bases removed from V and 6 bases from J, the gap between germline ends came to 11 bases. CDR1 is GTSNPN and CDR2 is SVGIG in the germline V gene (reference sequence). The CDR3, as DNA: TGTGCCTGGAGTGTTTCGGGGTTTGCCGGGGAGCTGTTTTTT. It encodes CAWSVSGFAGELFF.

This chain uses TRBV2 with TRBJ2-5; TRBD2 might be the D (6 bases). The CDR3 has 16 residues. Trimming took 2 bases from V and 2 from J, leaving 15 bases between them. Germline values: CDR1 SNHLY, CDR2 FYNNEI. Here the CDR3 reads CASSELAPEGQETQYF. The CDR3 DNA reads TGTGCCAGCAGTGAACTAGCCCCGGAGGGACAAGAGACCCAGTACTTC.

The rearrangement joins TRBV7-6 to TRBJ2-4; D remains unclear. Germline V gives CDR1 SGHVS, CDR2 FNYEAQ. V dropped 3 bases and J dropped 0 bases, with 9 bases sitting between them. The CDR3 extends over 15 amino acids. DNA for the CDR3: TGTGCCAGCAGCTTGGGCGTTGGAGCCAAAAACATTCAGTACTTC. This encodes CASSLGVGAKNIQYF.

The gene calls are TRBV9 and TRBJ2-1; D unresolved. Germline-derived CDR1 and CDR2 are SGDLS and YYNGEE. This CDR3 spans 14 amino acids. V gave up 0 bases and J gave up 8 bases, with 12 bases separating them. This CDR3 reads CASSVDPTSHEQFF. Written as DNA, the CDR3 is TGTGCCAGCAGCGTAGACCCCACCTCCCATGAGCAGTTCTTC.

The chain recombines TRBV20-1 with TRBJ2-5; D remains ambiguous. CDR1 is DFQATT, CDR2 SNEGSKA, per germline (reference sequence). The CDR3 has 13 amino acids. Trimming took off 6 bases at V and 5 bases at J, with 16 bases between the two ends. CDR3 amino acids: CSALSLVGETQYF. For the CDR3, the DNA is TGCAGTGCCCTCTCGCTCGTAGGGGAGACCCAGTACTTC.

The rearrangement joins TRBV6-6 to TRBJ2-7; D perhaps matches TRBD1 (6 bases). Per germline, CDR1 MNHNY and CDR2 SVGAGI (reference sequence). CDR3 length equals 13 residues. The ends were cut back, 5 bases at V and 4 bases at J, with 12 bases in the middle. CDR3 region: CASSPRQDYEQYF. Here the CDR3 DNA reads TGTGCCAGCAGTCCCAGACAGGATTACGAGCAGTACTTC.

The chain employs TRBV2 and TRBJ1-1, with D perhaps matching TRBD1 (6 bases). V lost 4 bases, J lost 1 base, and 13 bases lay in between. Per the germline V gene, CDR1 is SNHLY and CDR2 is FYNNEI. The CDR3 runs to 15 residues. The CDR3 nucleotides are TGTGCCAGCAGTGGAGGAGGGGGACCGAACACTGAAGCTTTCTTT. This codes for CASSGGGGPNTEAFF.

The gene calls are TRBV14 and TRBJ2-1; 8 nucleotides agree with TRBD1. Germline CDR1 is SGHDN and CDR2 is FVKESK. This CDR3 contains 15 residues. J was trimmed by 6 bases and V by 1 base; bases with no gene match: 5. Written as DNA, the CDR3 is TGTGCCAGCAGCCAAGGACAGGGGTACTTCAATGAGCAGTTCTTC. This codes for CASSQGQGYFNEQFF.

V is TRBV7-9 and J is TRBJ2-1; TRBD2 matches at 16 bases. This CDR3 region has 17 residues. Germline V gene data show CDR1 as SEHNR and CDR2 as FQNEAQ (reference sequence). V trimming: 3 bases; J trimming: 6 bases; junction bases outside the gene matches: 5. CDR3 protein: CASSLTGLAGGRNEQFF. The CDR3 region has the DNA TGTGCCAGCAGCTTGACGGGACTAGCGGGAGGGCGCAATGAGCAGTTCTTC.

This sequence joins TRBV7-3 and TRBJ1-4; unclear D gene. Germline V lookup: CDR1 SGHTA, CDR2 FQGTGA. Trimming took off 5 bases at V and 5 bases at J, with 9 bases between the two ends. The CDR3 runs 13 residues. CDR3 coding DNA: TGTGCCAGCAGCGCAGGACCGAATGAAAAACTGTTTTTT. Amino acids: CASSAGPNEKLFF.